Below are 24 T cell receptor beta chains sequenced from a single sample in a study of cytomegalovirus exposure and HLA in healthy donors (dated by TCRdb to 2016 to 2017). The library relied on the immunoSEQ multiplex PCR assay. For the multiplex PCR, a mixture combining 60 forward primers for TCR Vbeta segments and 13 reverse primers for TCR Jbeta segments was used. The table was pulled from immuneACCESS by TCRdb, which kept in-frame rearrangements only. Such tables lose some clones; where checked, under half of the loss comes from unresolved V genes, and the rest has no known cause. Across this sample there are some 130,000 clones, with 60% to 80% seen only once. Jointly, the top ten make up 2% to 2.5% of the sample. Sequenced: PBMCs. Every receptor here comes from a man aged 25-45 years in good health and CMV-seronegative.

The V gene is TRBV6-5, the J gene TRBJ2-2, with TRBD1 as a possible D gene (6 bases). This CDR3 region has 14 residues. Per the germline V gene, CDR1 is MNHEY and CDR2 is SVGAGI. With 5 bases removed from V and 2 bases from J, the gap between germline ends came to 9 bases. CDR3 residues: CASSDRRNTGELFF. In DNA, the CDR3 is TGTGCCAGCAGTGACAGGAGAAACACCGGGGAGCTGTTTTTT.

V gene TRBV11-2 combines with J gene TRBJ2-5; 11 nucleotides line up with TRBD2. Germline V gene sequence: CDR1 SGHAT, CDR2 FQNNGV. The CDR3 length is 17 residues. V trimming: 2 bases; J trimming: 3 bases; junction bases outside the gene matches: 8. CDR3 nucleotides: TGTGCCAGCAGCTTAACCCTAGCGGGAGGTTGGGAAGAGACCCAGTACTTC. It encodes CASSLTLAGGWEETQYF. The full variable domain, in which reference TRBV11-2 and TRBJ2-5 provide the parts outside the CDR3, is EAGVAQSPRYKIIEKRQSVAFWCNPISGHATLYWYQQILGQGPKLLIQFQNNGVVDDSQLPKDRFSAERLKGVDSTLKIQPAKLEDSAVYLCASSLTLAGGWEETQYFGPGTRLLVL.

V and J are TRBV10-3 and TRBJ1-1, with D unresolved. The germline V gene has CDR1 ENHRY and CDR2 SYGVKD. The CDR3 has 14 residues. Trimming removed 5 bases from V and 3 bases from J, with 13 bases in between. This chain's CDR3 is CAISPFLDYTEAFF. The CDR3 nucleotides read TGTGCCATCAGTCCATTCTTGGACTACACTGAAGCTTTCTTT.

The chain couples TRBV30 to TRBJ1-5; 9 bases line up with TRBD1. CDR3 length equals 16 residues. Germline CDR1 reads GTSNPN; CDR2 reads SVGIG (reference sequence). J was trimmed by 5 bases and V by 1 base; bases with no gene match: 9. CDR3 nucleotide sequence: TGTGCCTGGAGTGCCTACGGGACAGGGCTTCATCAGCCCCAGCATTTT. It yields the protein CAWSAYGTGLHQPQHF.

This clone was detected once. The chain employs TRBV30 and TRBJ1-5; unclear D gene. V was shortened by 3 bases and J by 9 bases, with 15 bases between the two germline ends. From germline, CDR1 is GTSNPN and CDR2 SVGIG (reference sequence). CDR3 length equals 13 residues. CDR3 coding DNA: TGTGCCTGGAGCGCTCCCCGGGCGGGGCCCCAGCATTTT. Translated: CAWSAPRAGPQHF.

The chain links TRBV6-1 to TRBJ2-7; 9 positions agree with TRBD1. The trim removed 0 bases at V and 4 bases at J, leaving 10 bases unmatched. Germline assignment: CDR1 MNHNS and CDR2 SASEGT. The CDR3 is 17 residues long. The DNA for the CDR3 is TGTGCCAGCAGTGAAGCGTGGGCGGGACAGGGCCCATACGAGCAGTACTTC. Translating gives CASSEAWAGQGPYEQYF.

The CDR3 protein is CASSQGAYLGPDTQYF. The CDR3, as DNA: TGTGCCAGCAGCCAAGGGGCCTACCTGGGGCCAGATACGCAGTATTTT. This sequence joins TRBV14 and TRBJ2-3, with D maybe TRBD1 (5 bases). Germline loops: CDR1 SGHDN, CDR2 FVKESK. This CDR3 contains 16 residues. V shed 1 base and J shed 4 bases, with 15 bases lying between them.

The CDR3 protein is CASSLLDPSGGAFF. CDR3 in DNA: TGCGCCAGCAGCTTGTTAGACCCATCGGGGGGTGCTTTCTTT. The genes are TRBV5-1 and TRBJ1-1, with D maybe TRBD1 (5 bases). Per the germline V gene, CDR1 is SGHRS and CDR2 is YFSETQ. CDR3 length equals 14 residues. V was pared by 1 base and J by 11 bases, with 18 bases between.

The rearrangement joins TRBV4-1 to TRBJ1-1; no clear D gene. Germline CDR1 MGHRA, CDR2 YSYEKL. V gave up 4 bases and J gave up 1 base, with 7 bases separating them. The CDR3 is 13 amino acids. The chain's CDR3 is CASSRQSNTEAFF. Written as DNA, the CDR3 is TGCGCCAGCAGCCGGCAGTCGAACACTGAAGCTTTCTTT.

The chain joins TRBV5-1 to TRBJ2-5, with D tentatively TRBD1 (6 bases). Trimming removed 1 base from V and 0 bases from J, with 13 bases in between. CDR1 is SGHRS, CDR2 YFSETQ, per germline. CDR3 length: 16 residues. CDR3 DNA: TGCGCCAGCAGCTTGAGGGTTCAGGGGAACCAAGAGACCCAGTACTTC. Translated, it gives CASSLRVQGNQETQYF.

This chain uses TRBV19 with TRBJ2-3; D may be TRBD2 (5 bases). Looked up from germline, CDR1 is LNHDA and CDR2 is SQIVND (reference sequence). The CDR3 runs 15 residues. V lost 1 base and J lost 5, with 13 bases in between. This chain's CDR3 is CASSIGNSVVDTQYF. CDR3 nucleotide sequence: TGTGCCAGTAGTATAGGCAATAGCGTGGTAGATACGCAGTATTTT.

This chain uses TRBV28 with TRBJ1-2; 9 nucleotides line up with TRBD1. The CDR3 consists of 14 residues. Germline CDR1 is MDHEN and CDR2 is SYDVKM. Trimming cost V 6 bases and J 2 bases; bases outside gene matches: 4. The CDR3 sequence: CASRAGQGNYGYTF. The CDR3 nucleotides are TGTGCCAGCAGGGCCGGACAGGGGAACTATGGCTACACCTTC.

This clone was detected a few times. The V and J genes are TRBV19 and TRBJ2-7, with 9 nucleotides matching TRBD1. The CDR3 is made up of 15 amino acids. Germline values: CDR1 LNHDA, CDR2 SQIVND (reference sequence). Trimming took 3 bases from V and 6 from J; bases not matched to a gene: 9. The CDR3 sequence is CASSMWTGEGSEQYF. The CDR3 DNA reads TGTGCCAGTAGTATGTGGACAGGGGAGGGGTCCGAGCAGTACTTC.

The chain joins TRBV10-3 to TRBJ1-4; perhaps TRBD1 as D (5 bases). V was clipped by 5 bases and J by 2 bases, with 12 bases between them. The germline gives CDR1 ENHRY, CDR2 SYGVKD. This CDR3 comprises 15 residues. The CDR3 DNA follows: TGTGCCATCAGTAGCCCCGGGGGGACTAATGAAAAACTGTTTTTT. Protein sequence: CAISSPGGTNEKLFF.

The chain links TRBV19 to TRBJ2-1; TRBD2 agrees at 12 bases. V was clipped by 8 bases and J by 7 bases; unmatched bases: 3. The CDR3 has 13 amino acids. The V gene's germline CDR1 is LNHDA and CDR2 SQIVND (reference sequence). CDR3 loop: CASGTSGRNEQFF. CDR3 DNA sequence: TGTGCCAGTGGAACTAGCGGGAGGAATGAGCAGTTCTTC.

This sequence joins TRBV5-1 and TRBJ2-7, with TRBD2 matching 8 bases. Germline values: CDR1 SGHRS, CDR2 YFSETQ. The ends lost 4 bases at V and 0 bases at J; junction bases unmatched: 9. The CDR3 spans 16 residues. As DNA, the CDR3 is TGCGCCAGCAGCCCCTACCGGGCGGGAGGCTCCTACGAGCAGTACTTC. Amino acids: CASSPYRAGGSYEQYF.

This chain connects TRBV2 to TRBJ2-2, with D possibly TRBD2 on 6 matching bases. Trimming cost V 7 bases and J 4 bases, with 16 bases left between them. This CDR3 has 15 amino acids. Germline CDR1 reads SNHLY; CDR2 reads FYNNEI. CDR3 nucleotides: TGTGCCAGCAAAGTTAGCGGACCGATCACCGGGGAGCTGTTTTTT. The encoded protein is CASKVSGPITGELFF.

The chain uses TRBV28 and TRBJ1-2; 12 bases match TRBD1. V was pared by 7 bases and J by 7 bases, with 7 bases of the junction left unmatched. CDR1 MDHEN and CDR2 SYDVKM come from the germline V gene. This CDR3 spans 14 amino acids. CDR3 coding DNA: TGTGCCAGCATCCTGGGACAGGGGGCGCCTGGCTACACCTTC. Its translation is CASILGQGAPGYTF.

This clone showed up just a few times. V usage is TRBV6-1 and J usage is TRBJ1-5, with TRBD1 matching 9 bases. V dropped 3 bases and J dropped 3; count of bases not matched to a gene: 6. The CDR3 is 16 amino acids. Germline V CDR1 and CDR2: MNHNS, SASEGT. CDR3 residues: CASSDRTGAYNQPQHF. Written as DNA, the CDR3 is TGTGCCAGCAGTGACCGGACAGGGGCTTACAATCAGCCCCAGCATTTT.

The chain couples TRBV28 to TRBJ2-5, with 7 nucleotides matching TRBD1. This CDR3 region has 12 residues. V shed 9 bases, J shed 6 bases, and the junction held 7 bases outside the gene matches. Germline V gives CDR1 MDHEN, CDR2 SYDVKM. CDR3 amino acids: CASATGRKTQYF. In nucleotides, the CDR3 is TGTGCCAGTGCGACAGGGCGGAAGACCCAGTACTTC.

This clone came up a few times. A read error may produce the germline difference seen at one junction end. The CDR3 DNA sequence: TGTGCCAGCACCTTACGAGCCGCAGATACGCAGTATTTT. The encoded protein is CASTLRAADTQYF. The V and J genes are TRBV11-2 and TRBJ2-3; D is undetermined. Germline loops: CDR1 SGHAT, CDR2 FQNNGV. The CDR3 is 13 amino acids. The full variable domain, with the rest looked up from reference TRBV11-2 and TRBJ2-3, is EAGVAQSPRYKIIEKRQSVAFWCNPISGHATLYWYQQILGQGPKLLIQFQNNGVVDDSQLPKDRFSAERLKGVDSTLKIQPAKLEDSAVYLCASTLRAADTQYFGPGTRLTVL.

The rearrangement uses TRBV5-1 and TRBJ1-5; 9 bases are a match to TRBD1. This CDR3 contains 17 residues. V lost 3 bases and J lost 0; bases outside the gene matches: 7. Germline V gene lookup returns CDR1 SGHRS and CDR2 YFSETQ. CDR3 nucleotide sequence: TGCGCCAGCAGCTCTCGGGACAGGGTCTATAGCAATCAGCCCCAGCATTTT. It specifies CASSSRDRVYSNQPQHF.

The rearrangement links TRBV6-5 to TRBJ1-4; a possible D gene is TRBD1 (6 bases). The CDR3 is made up of 13 amino acids. V dropped 6 bases and J dropped 11 bases, with 16 bases sitting between them. Germline V gene sequence: CDR1 MNHEY, CDR2 SVGAGI. The CDR3 region is CASSPHREGKLFF. DNA of the CDR3: TGTGCCAGCAGCCCACACAGGGAAGGGAAACTGTTTTTT.

The chain joins TRBV27 to TRBJ2-1; D is perhaps TRBD2 (6 bases). With 8 bases removed from V and 1 base from J, the gap between germline ends came to 18 bases. Germline CDR1 is MNHEY and CDR2 is SMNVEV (reference sequence). The length of the CDR3 is 16 residues. CDR3 sequence reads: CASSFSGSISYNEQFF. The CDR3 region has the DNA TGTGCCAGCTCGTTCTCCGGGAGCATTTCCTACAATGAGCAGTTCTTC.